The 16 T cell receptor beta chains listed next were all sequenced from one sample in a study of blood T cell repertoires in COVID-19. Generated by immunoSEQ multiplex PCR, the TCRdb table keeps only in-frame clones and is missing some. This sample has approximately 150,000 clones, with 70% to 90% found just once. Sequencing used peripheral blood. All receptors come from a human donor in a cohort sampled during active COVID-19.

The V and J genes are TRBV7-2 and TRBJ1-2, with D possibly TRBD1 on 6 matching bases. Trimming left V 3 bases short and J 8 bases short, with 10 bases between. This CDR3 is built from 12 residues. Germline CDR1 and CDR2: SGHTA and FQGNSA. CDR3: CASSFSGVGYTF. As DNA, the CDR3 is TGTGCCAGCAGCTTCTCAGGGGTCGGCTACACCTTC.

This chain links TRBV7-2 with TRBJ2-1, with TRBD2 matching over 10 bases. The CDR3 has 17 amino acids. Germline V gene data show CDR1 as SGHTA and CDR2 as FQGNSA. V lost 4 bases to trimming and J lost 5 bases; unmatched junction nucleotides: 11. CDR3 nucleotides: TGTGCCAGCAGCTCTCCTAGCGGGAGCGTCTTTGACAATGAGCAGTTCTTC. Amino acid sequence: CASSSPSGSVFDNEQFF.

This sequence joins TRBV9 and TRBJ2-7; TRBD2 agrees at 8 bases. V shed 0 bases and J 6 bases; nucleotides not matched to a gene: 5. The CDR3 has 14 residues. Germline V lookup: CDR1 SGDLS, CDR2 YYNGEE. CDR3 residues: CASSVGGGRSEQYF. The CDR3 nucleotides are TGTGCCAGCAGCGTAGGCGGGGGGCGTTCCGAGCAGTACTTC.

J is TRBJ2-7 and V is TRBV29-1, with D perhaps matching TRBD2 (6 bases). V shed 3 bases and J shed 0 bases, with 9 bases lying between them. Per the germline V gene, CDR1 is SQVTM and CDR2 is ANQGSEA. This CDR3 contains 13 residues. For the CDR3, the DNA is TGCAGCGTTGAGATAGCGGCCTCCTACGAGCAGTACTTC. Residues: CSVEIAASYEQYF.

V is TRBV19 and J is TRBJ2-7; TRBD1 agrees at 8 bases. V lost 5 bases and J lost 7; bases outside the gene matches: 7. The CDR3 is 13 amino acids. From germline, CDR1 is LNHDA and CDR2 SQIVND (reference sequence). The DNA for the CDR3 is TGTGCCAGTAGTTCGGACAGGGAAGGAGAGCAGTACTTC. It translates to CASSSDREGEQYF.

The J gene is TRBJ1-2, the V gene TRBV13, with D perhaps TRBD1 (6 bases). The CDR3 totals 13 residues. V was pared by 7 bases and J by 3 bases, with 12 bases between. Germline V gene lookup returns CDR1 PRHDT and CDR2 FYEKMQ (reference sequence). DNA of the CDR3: TGTGCCAGCAAGCAGGGGCAGTACTATGGCTACACCTTC. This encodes CASKQGQYYGYTF.

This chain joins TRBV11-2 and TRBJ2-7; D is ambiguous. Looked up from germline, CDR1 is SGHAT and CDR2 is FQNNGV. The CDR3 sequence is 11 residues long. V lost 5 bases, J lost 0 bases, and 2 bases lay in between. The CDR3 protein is CASSRSYEQYF. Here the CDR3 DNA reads TGTGCCAGCAGCCGCTCCTACGAGCAGTACTTC.

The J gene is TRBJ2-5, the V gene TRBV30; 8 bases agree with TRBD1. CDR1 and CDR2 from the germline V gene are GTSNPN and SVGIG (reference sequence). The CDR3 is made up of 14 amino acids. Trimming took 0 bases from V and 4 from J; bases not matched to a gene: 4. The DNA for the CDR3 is TGTGCCTGGAGTGTACAGGGGGGCACAGAGACCCAGTACTTC. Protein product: CAWSVQGGTETQYF. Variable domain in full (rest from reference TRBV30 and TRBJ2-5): SQTIHQWPATLVQPVGSPLSLECTVEGTSNPNLYWYRQAAGRGLQLLFYSVGIGQISSEVPQNLSASRPQDRQFILSSKKLLLSDSGFYLCAWSVQGGTETQYFGPGTRLLVL.

The CDR3 sequence is CASSMGDRGRNEQFF. In nucleotides, the CDR3 is TGTGCCAGTAGTATGGGGGACAGGGGGCGAAATGAGCAGTTCTTC. The chain carries TRBV19 and TRBJ2-1, with TRBD1 matching 12 bases. Germline V lookup: CDR1 LNHDA, CDR2 SQIVND (reference sequence). V gave up 3 bases and J gave up 7 bases; unmatched junction bases: 4. This CDR3 region has 15 residues.

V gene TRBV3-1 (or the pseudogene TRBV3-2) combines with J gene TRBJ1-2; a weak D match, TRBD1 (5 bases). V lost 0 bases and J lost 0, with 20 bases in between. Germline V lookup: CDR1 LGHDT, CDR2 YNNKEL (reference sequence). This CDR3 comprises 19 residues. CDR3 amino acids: CASSQELIVTAFTNYGYTF. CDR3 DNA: TGTGCCAGCAGCCAAGAGCTAATAGTGACAGCTTTCACTAACTATGGCTACACCTTC.

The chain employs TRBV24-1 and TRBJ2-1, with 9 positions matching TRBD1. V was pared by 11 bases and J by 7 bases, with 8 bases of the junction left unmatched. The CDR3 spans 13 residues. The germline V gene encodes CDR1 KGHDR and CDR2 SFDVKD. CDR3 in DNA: TGTGCCATTTCCGGGACAGGGATAAATGAGCAGTTCTTC. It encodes CAISGTGINEQFF.

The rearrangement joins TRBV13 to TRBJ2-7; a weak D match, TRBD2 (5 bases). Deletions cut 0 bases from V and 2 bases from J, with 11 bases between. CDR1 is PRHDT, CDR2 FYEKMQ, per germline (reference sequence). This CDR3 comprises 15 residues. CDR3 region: CASSLGLAAPYEQYF. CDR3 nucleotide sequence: TGTGCCAGCAGCTTAGGGCTAGCTGCTCCCTACGAGCAGTACTTC.

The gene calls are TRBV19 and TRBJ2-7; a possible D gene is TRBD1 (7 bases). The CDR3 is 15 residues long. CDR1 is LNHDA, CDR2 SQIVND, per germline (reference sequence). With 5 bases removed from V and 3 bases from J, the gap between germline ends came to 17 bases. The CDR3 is CASSVDRDGGYEQYF. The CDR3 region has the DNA TGTGCCAGTAGTGTCGACAGGGACGGGGGCTACGAGCAGTACTTC.

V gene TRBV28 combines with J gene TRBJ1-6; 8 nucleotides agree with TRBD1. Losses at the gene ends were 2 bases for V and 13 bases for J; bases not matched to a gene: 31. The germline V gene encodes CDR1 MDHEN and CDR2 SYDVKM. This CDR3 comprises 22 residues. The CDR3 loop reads CASSLALSGTGGLSPLKVPLHF. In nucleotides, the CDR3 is TGTGCCAGCAGTTTAGCCCTCTCGGGGACAGGCGGACTCTCTCCCTTAAAGGTTCCCCTCCACTTT.

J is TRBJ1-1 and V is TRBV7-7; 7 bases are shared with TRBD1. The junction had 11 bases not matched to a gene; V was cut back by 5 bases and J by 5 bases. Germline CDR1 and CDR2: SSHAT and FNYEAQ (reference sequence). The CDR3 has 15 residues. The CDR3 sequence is CASSPRQGNGTEAFF. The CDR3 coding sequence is TGTGCCAGCAGCCCCAGACAGGGTAACGGGACTGAAGCTTTCTTT. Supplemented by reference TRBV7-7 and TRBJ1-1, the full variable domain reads GAGVSQSPRYKVTKRGQDVTLRCDPISSHATLYWYQQALGQGPEFLTYFNYEAQPDKSGLPSDRFSAERPEGSISTLTIQRTEQRDSAMYRCASSPRQGNGTEAFFGQGTRLTVV.

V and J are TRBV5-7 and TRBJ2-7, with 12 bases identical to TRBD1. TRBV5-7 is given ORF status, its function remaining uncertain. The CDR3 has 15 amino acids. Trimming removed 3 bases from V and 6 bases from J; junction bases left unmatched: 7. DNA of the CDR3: TGTGCCAGCAGCTGGCCGGGACAGGGGGCCTGCGAGCAGTACTTC. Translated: CASSWPGQGACEQYF.